The sequence of this TCR beta chain was determined in a study of response to subunit inactivated influenza vaccine. Study-wide points: Authors suggested each seasonal influenza vaccination recruits few new T cells.

This clonotype has at least ten counts. Its antigen is currently unknown. After removal of 4 bases from V and 0 bases from J, the junction contained 2 bases not matched to a gene. CDR1 is MGHRA, CDR2 YSYEKL, per germline. The length of the CDR3 is 15 residues. Each CDR3 protein is one row after TCRdb ran MiXCR on the RT-PCR reads. The sample lists fewer than 350,000 distinct CDR3 sequences, just over 20% occurring once. The receptor's source is a man between 50 and 69 years old who received an inactivated influenza vaccine. Specimen: PBMCs from blood, collected less than 22 months after vaccination. This chain uses TRBV4-1 with TRBJ1-3; TRBD1 matches 8 bases. The CDR3 region has the DNA TGCGCCAGCAGCCGGGACAGGAACTCTGGAAACACCATATATTTT. Its protein product is CASSRDRNSGNTIYF.